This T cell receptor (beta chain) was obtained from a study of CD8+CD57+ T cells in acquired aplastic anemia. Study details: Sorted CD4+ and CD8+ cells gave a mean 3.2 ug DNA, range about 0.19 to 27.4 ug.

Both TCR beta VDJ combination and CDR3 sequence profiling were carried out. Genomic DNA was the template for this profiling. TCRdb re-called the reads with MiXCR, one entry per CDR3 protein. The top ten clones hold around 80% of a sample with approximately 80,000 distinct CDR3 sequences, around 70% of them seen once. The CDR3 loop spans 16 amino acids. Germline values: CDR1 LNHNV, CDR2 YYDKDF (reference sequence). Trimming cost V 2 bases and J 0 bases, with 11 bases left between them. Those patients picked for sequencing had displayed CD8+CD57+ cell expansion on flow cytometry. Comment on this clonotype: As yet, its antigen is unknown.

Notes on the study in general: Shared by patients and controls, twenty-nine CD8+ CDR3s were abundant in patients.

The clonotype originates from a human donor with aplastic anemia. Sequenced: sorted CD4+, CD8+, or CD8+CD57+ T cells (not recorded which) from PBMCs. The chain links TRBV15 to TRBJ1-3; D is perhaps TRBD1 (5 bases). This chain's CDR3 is CATSRKQVSSGNTIYF. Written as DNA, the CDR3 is TGTGCCACCAGCAGAAAACAGGTTAGCTCTGGAAACACCATATATTTT.